These 20 T cell receptor beta chains were sequenced from one sample in a study of T cells in Graves' hyperthyroidism and ophthalmopathy. Amplified TCR beta CDR3 regions derived from RNA transcripts. TCR CDR3 underwent first-round RT-PCR with the HTBI primer set. TCRdb re-called the multiplex PCR reads with MiXCR, one entry per CDR3 protein. The repertoire has about 290,000 distinct CDR3 sequences, 13% of them found once; the top ten carry almost 8%. Specimen: blood. These receptors were obtained from a woman aged 25 to 39 with Graves' hyperthyroidism that later progressed to Graves' ophthalmopathy.

This clonotype came up once. V usage is TRBV7-9 and J usage is TRBJ2-1; the D is unclear. CDR1 and CDR2 (germline): SEHNR, FQNEAQ (reference sequence). The CDR3 consists of 13 residues. Trimming cost V 2 bases and J 8 bases, with 10 bases left between them. CDR3 residues: CASSLRVFYEQFF. The CDR3 DNA reads as TGTGCCAGCAGCTTAAGGGTATTCTATGAGCAGTTCTTC. Together with reference TRBV7-9 and TRBJ2-1, the CDR3 gives the full variable domain: DTGVSQNPRHKITKRGQNVTFRCDPISEHNRLYWYRQTLGQGPEFLTYFQNEAQLEKSRLLSDRFSAERPKGSFSTLEIQRTEQGDSAMYLCASSLRVFYEQFFGPGTRLTVL.

This clonotype was seen ten or more times. The chain has TRBV7-9 and TRBJ1-1, with D unclear. Trimming took off 0 bases at V and 0 bases at J, with 11 bases between the two ends. The V gene's germline CDR1 is SEHNR and CDR2 FQNEAQ (reference sequence). This CDR3 contains 16 residues. This CDR3 reads CASSLALSRMNTEAFF. CDR3 nucleotides: TGTGCCAGCAGCTTAGCATTAAGTCGGATGAACACTGAAGCTTTCTTT.

This CDR3 reads CASSWSQYSNQPQHF. In nucleotides, the CDR3 is TGTGCCAGCAGTTGGTCCCAGTATAGCAATCAGCCCCAGCATTTT. J is TRBJ1-5 and V is TRBV6-1; D is undetermined. V was trimmed by 5 bases and J by 0 bases, leaving 11 bases between them. Germline CDR1 MNHNS, CDR2 SASEGT. The CDR3 contains 15 residues.

This clonotype was counted ten times or more. The chain has TRBV5-5 and TRBJ1-2, with D perhaps TRBD1 (6 bases). Trimming shortened V by 0 bases and J by 8 bases, and 17 bases separated the two germline ends. The CDR3 spans 15 residues. Looked up from germline, CDR1 is SGHKS and CDR2 is YYEKEE (reference sequence). The CDR3 protein is CASSLATDSGLGYTF. The CDR3 bases are TGTGCCAGCAGCTTGGCGACGGACAGTGGTCTAGGCTACACCTTC.

This clonotype occurred many times. The V and J genes are TRBV5-6 and TRBJ2-1; no clear D gene. The germline CDR1 and CDR2 sequences are SGHDT and YYEEEE. Trimming took off 3 bases at V and 9 bases at J, with 13 bases between the two ends. CDR3 length: 13 amino acids. CDR3 bases: TGTGCCAGCAGCTCTTCAATTTCGGGTGAGCAGTTCTTC. Its protein is CASSSSISGEQFF.

This sequence joins TRBV28 and TRBJ2-2, with 8 bases identical to TRBD1. Germline lookup yields CDR1 MDHEN and CDR2 SYDVKM. The CDR3 loop spans 14 amino acids. V shed 2 bases and J 4 bases; nucleotides not matched to a gene: 0. DNA of the CDR3: TGTGCCAGCAGTTTACAGGGGGCCACCGGGGAGCTGTTTTTT. Residues: CASSLQGATGELFF. The variable domain in full, with the rest retrieved from reference TRBV28 and TRBJ2-2, is DVKVTQSSRYLVKRTGEKVFLECVQDMDHENMFWYRQDPGLGLRLIYFSYDVKMKEKGDIPEGYSVSREKKERFSLILESASTNQTSMYLCASSLQGATGELFFGEGSRLTVL.

Note on this clonotype: Relative to the germline gene, one junction end is altered; a read error may explain this. The chain joins TRBV20-1 to TRBJ2-3; the D gene could be TRBD1 or TRBD2 (6 bases each). This CDR3 is 13 amino acids long. From germline, CDR1 is DFQATT and CDR2 SNEGSKA (reference sequence). CDR3 sequence: CSAEGGSTDMQYF. The CDR3 region has the DNA TGCAGTGCTGAGGGGGGCAGCACAGATATGCAGTATTTT.

The table lists this clonotype with a few counts. The chain couples TRBV7-2 to TRBJ2-7; D is ambiguous. Trimming took 1 base from V and 2 from J, leaving 9 bases between them. The CDR3 runs 14 residues. Germline V gene sequence: CDR1 SGHTA, CDR2 FQGNSA. The CDR3 DNA follows: TGTGCCAGCAGCTTAGAGCGCCATACCTACGAGCAGTACTTC. Translating it yields CASSLERHTYEQYF.

In its sample, this clonotype was seen many times. The chain has TRBV19 and TRBJ1-1, with 10 nucleotides matching TRBD1. The length of the CDR3 is 15 residues. Germline trimming cut 5 bases from V and 6 bases from J; bases unmatched to any gene: 9. CDR1 and CDR2 from the germline V gene are LNHDA and SQIVND (reference sequence). The DNA of the CDR3 is TGTGCCAGTAGTGAACCGGGACAGGGGCTATCTGAAGCTTTCTTT. Translating gives CASSEPGQGLSEAFF.

This clonotype was seen many times. The CDR3: CASSPGERNTEAFF. Here the CDR3 DNA reads TGTGCCAGCAGCCCGGGGGAAAGGAACACTGAAGCTTTCTTT. The V gene is TRBV7-9, the J gene TRBJ1-1, with TRBD1 as a possible D gene (5 bases). Germline V lookup: CDR1 SEHNR, CDR2 FQNEAQ (reference sequence). Trimming shortened V by 5 bases and J by 1 base, and 11 bases separated the two germline ends. The length of the CDR3 is 14 residues.

This clonotype was counted many times. The chain has TRBV6-1 and TRBJ2-7; D perhaps matches TRBD2 (6 bases). The CDR3 contains 15 residues. The V gene lost 6 bases and the J gene lost 2 bases, with 17 bases spanning the gap. CDR1 is MNHNS, CDR2 SASEGT, per germline. As DNA, the CDR3 is TGTGCCAGCAGGCCCTTTAGCGGAGGGGCCTACGAGCAGTACTTC. Translating gives CASRPFSGGAYEQYF.

The V gene is TRBV5-1, the J gene TRBJ2-7; D perhaps matches TRBD2 (7 bases). CDR3 size: 13 residues. The ends were cut back, 5 bases at V and 6 bases at J, with 15 bases in the middle. Looked up from germline, CDR1 is SGHRS and CDR2 is YFSETQ. Written as DNA, the CDR3 is TGCGCCAGCAGGGACCCGGGGGGCCGCGAGCAGTACTTC. Its translation is CASRDPGGREQYF.

This clonotype showed up many times. The chain recombines TRBV29-1 with TRBJ1-1; no firm D call. The CDR3 is made up of 11 amino acids. The V end lost 8 bases, the J end lost 3 bases, and 10 bases lay between the germline ends. The germline V gene has CDR1 SQVTM and CDR2 ANQGSEA. CDR3 sequence reads: CSYWSYTEAFF. DNA of the CDR3: TGCAGCTATTGGTCCTACACTGAAGCTTTCTTT.

This clonotype was found many times. This sequence joins TRBV28 and TRBJ1-1, with 9 bases lining up with TRBD1. The junction had 5 bases not matched to a gene; V was cut back by 5 bases and J by 1 base. Germline V lookup: CDR1 MDHEN, CDR2 SYDVKM. The CDR3 runs to 15 residues. CDR3 protein: CASSTGTGRNTEAFF. CDR3 coding DNA: TGTGCCAGCAGTACCGGGACAGGGAGGAACACTGAAGCTTTCTTT.

This clonotype appeared many times. The CDR3 here is CASSLRGWDIQYF. The DNA for the CDR3 is TGTGCCAGCAGCTTAAGAGGGTGGGACATTCAGTACTTC. The rearrangement uses TRBV7-2 and TRBJ2-4; weak D call: TRBD2 (5 bases). Germline V gene data show CDR1 as SGHTA and CDR2 as FQGNSA. V lost 2 bases and J 8 bases, leaving 10 bases between the germline ends. CDR3 size: 13 residues.

V and J are TRBV28 and TRBJ1-2, with 8 nucleotides matching TRBD1. With V trimmed by 9 bases and J by 5 bases, 8 bases remained unmatched. Germline V gene data show CDR1 as MDHEN and CDR2 as SYDVKM. The CDR3 contains 13 residues. CDR3 nucleotide sequence: TGTGCCAGTGGGGCCTACAGGGGGTATGGCTACACCTTC. This encodes CASGAYRGYGYTF.

This clonotype has ten or more counts. The CDR3 loop is CASSRSSIRMNTGELFF. The CDR3 DNA follows: TGTGCCAGCAGTCGAAGTAGTATTCGAATGAACACCGGGGAGCTGTTTTTT. This rearrangement joins TRBV11-2 to TRBJ2-2; unclear D gene. V was trimmed by 6 bases and J by 1 base, leaving 18 bases between them. This CDR3 has 17 residues. Germline CDR1 is SGHAT and CDR2 is FQNNGV.

This clonotype has at least ten counts. This chain connects TRBV15 to TRBJ1-4, with a weak D call TRBD1 (6 bases). Trimming cost V 8 bases and J 3 bases, with 10 bases left between them. CDR1 and CDR2 from the germline V gene are LNHNV and YYDKDF (reference sequence). The CDR3 has 13 residues. CDR3 residues: CATERGPNEKLFF. The CDR3 nucleotides read TGTGCCACCGAGCGGGGGCCTAATGAAAAACTGTTTTTT.

This clonotype was picked up many times. This sequence joins TRBV2 and TRBJ2-2; 8 bases match TRBD2. Germline V lookup: CDR1 SNHLY, CDR2 FYNNEI. The CDR3 contains 14 residues. The J segment lost 4 bases and the V segment lost 7 bases, leaving 5 bases of the junction unmatched. The CDR3 sequence is CASKVAGSTGELFF. The CDR3 DNA is TGTGCCAGCAAGGTAGCGGGAAGCACCGGGGAGCTGTTTTTT.

This clonotype came up a few times. This chain joins TRBV7-2 and TRBJ2-3; D may be TRBD1 or TRBD2 (5 bases each). The CDR3 runs to 15 residues. Germline-derived CDR1 and CDR2 are SGHTA and FQGNSA. The V gene lost 5 bases and the J gene lost 3 bases, with 15 bases spanning the gap. As DNA, the CDR3 is TGTGCCAGCAGCGGGACGGGGCCTTGGACAGATACGCAGTATTTT. Translating it yields CASSGTGPWTDTQYF.